This T cell receptor (beta chain) was recorded in a study of T cells in Graves' hyperthyroidism and ophthalmopathy. Study-wide results and caveats: Blood shared most expanded thyroid clonotypes above 0.001. Onset of ophthalmopathy came a median roughly 6 months after the model predicted it.

In germline, CDR1 is KGHSH, CDR2 LQKENI. This CDR3 spans 14 amino acids. V lost 6 bases and J 4 bases, leaving 15 bases between the germline ends. This clonotype appeared a few times. Antigen specificity is unknown. RNA transcripts served as the template for amplifying TCR beta CDR3 regions. During a first-round RT-PCR of the TCR CDR3, the HTBI primer set was used. One entry per CDR3 protein results from TCRdb running MiXCR on the multiplex PCR reads. The profile covers approximately 330,000 distinct CDR3 sequences, with roughly an eighth appearing a single time and 30% to 35% taken by the ten largest.

The chain couples TRBV18 to TRBJ1-2, with no clear D. The receptor was isolated from a woman between 40 and 55 years old with Graves' ophthalmopathy. Material: blood. The CDR3 region is CASSPKTEIYGYTF. The CDR3 nucleotides are TGTGCCAGCTCTCCTAAAACGGAAATCTATGGCTACACCTTC.